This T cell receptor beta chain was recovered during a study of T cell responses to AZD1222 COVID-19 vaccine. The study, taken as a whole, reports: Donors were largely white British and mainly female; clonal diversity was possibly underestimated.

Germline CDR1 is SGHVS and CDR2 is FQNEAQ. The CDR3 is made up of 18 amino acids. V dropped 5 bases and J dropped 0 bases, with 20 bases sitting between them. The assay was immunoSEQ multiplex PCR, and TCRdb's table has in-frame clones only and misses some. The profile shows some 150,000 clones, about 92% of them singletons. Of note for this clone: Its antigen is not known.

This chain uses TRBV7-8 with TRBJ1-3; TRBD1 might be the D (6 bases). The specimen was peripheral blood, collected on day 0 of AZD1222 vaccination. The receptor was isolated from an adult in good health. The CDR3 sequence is CASSPARGLRLSGNTIYF. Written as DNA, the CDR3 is TGTGCCAGCAGCCCCGCCAGGGGACTACGCCTCTCTGGAAACACCATATATTTT.